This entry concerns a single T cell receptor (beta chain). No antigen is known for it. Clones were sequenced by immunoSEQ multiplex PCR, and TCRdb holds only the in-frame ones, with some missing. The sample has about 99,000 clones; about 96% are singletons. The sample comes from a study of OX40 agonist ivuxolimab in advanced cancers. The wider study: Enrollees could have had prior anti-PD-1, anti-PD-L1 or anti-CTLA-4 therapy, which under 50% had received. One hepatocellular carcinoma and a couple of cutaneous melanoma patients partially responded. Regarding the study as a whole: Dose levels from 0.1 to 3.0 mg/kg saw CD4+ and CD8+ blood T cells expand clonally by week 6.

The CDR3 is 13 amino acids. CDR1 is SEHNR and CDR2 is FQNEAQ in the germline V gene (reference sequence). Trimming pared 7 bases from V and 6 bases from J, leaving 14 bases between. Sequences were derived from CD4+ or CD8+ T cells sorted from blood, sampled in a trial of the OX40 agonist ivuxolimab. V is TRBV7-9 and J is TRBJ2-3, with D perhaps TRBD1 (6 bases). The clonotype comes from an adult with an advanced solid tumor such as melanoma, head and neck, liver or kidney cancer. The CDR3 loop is CASTGVGSDTQYF. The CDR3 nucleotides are TGTGCCAGCACAGGGGTCGGTAGCGATACGCAGTATTTT.